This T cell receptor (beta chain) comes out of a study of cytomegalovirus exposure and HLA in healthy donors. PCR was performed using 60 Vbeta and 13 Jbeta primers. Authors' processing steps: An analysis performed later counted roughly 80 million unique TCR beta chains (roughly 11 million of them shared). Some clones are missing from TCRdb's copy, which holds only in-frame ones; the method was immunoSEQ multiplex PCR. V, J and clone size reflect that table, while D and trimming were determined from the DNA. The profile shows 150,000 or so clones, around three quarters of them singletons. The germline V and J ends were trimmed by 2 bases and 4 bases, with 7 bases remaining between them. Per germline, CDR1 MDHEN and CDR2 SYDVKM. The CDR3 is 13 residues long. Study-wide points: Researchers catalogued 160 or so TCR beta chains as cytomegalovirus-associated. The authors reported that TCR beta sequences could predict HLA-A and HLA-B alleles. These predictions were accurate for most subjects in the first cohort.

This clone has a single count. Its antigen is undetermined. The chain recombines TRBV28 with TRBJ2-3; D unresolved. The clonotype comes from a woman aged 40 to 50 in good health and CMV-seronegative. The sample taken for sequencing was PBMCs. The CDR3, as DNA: TGTGCCAGCAGTTTAGGCCTCGCAGATACGCAGTATTTT. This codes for CASSLGLADTQYF.